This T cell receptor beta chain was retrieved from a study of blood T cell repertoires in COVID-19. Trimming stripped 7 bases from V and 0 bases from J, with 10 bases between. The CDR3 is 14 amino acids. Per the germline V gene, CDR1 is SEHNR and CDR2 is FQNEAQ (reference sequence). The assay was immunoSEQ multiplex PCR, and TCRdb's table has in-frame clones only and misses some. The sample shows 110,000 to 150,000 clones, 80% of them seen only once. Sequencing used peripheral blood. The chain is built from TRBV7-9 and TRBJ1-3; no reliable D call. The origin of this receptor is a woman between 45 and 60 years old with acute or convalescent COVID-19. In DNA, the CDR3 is TGTGCCAGCACGGCAGCGAGCTCTGGAAACACCATATATTTT. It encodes CASTAASSGNTIYF.